Presented here are 15 T cell receptor beta chains from one specimen sequenced in a study of OX40 agonist ivuxolimab in advanced cancers. Produced via immunoSEQ multiplex PCR; TCRdb's table is partial and in-frame only. The sample records roughly 93,000 clones, 92% being singletons. Source: CD4+ or CD8+ T cells sorted from blood, taken in a trial of the OX40 agonist ivuxolimab. The receptors were sampled from an adult with an advanced solid tumor such as melanoma, head and neck, liver or kidney cancer.

The chain couples TRBV10-3 to TRBJ1-1; 7 bases align to TRBD1. With 4 bases clipped from V and 3 bases from J, the junction kept 5 bases outside the gene matches. Germline CDR1 and CDR2: ENHRY and SYGVKD. This CDR3 has 14 amino acids. For the CDR3, the DNA is TGTGCCATCAGTGTGGGGACAGCGTACACTGAAGCTTTCTTT. Amino acid sequence: CAISVGTAYTEAFF.

J is TRBJ2-4 and V is TRBV6-1, with 10 bases identical to TRBD2. Looked up from germline, CDR1 is MNHNS and CDR2 is SASEGT. CDR3 size: 17 residues. With 2 bases clipped from V and 0 bases from J, the junction kept 4 bases outside the gene matches. CDR3 in DNA: TGTGCCAGCAGTGAACTAGCGGGGGCCCTAGCCAAAAACATTCAGTACTTC. Residues: CASSELAGALAKNIQYF.

The genes are TRBV7-6 and TRBJ2-3; a weak D match, TRBD1 (6 bases). With 1 base removed from V and 1 base from J, the gap between germline ends came to 6 bases. The V gene's germline CDR1 is SGHVS and CDR2 FNYEAQ. The CDR3 is made up of 14 amino acids. This chain's CDR3 is CASSLGTGTDTQYF. In nucleotides, the CDR3 is TGTGCCAGCAGCTTAGGGACAGGCACAGATACGCAGTATTTT.

The chain combines TRBV23-1 with TRBJ2-7; D tentatively fits TRBD1 or TRBD2 (5 bases each). TRBV23-1 falls under the ORF class, with uncertain function. Trimming cost V 8 bases and J 4 bases, with 21 bases left between them. The CDR3 extends over 15 amino acids. The CDR3 DNA reads as TGCGCCAGCCGAAGCCGGGACCGCGGATGGTACGAGCAGTACTTC. It translates to CASRSRDRGWYEQYF.

The V gene is TRBV19, the J gene TRBJ2-2; the D gene is possibly TRBD2 (6 bases). Trimming left V 3 bases short and J 4 bases short, with 18 bases between. This CDR3 contains 17 residues. Per the germline V gene, CDR1 is LNHDA and CDR2 is SQIVND (reference sequence). CDR3 sequence reads: CASSIEGTAVGTGELFF. The DNA of the CDR3 is TGTGCCAGTAGTATCGAGGGGACTGCCGTGGGCACCGGGGAGCTGTTTTTT. The full variable domain, completed using reference TRBV19 and TRBJ2-2, is DGGITQSPKYLFRKEGQNVTLSCEQNLNHDAMYWYRQDPGQGLRLIYYSQIVNDFQKGDIAEGYSVSREKKESFPLTVTSAQKNPTAFYLCASSIEGTAVGTGELFFGEGSRLTVL.

The chain joins TRBV18 to TRBJ1-5, with D unclear. Trimming left V 3 bases short and J 0 bases short, with 6 bases between. Germline V lookup: CDR1 KGHSH, CDR2 LQKENI. The CDR3 consists of 14 residues. CDR3 DNA: TGTGCCAGCTCACCGGAAGATAGCAATCAGCCCCAGCATTTT. Translating it yields CASSPEDSNQPQHF.

The V and J genes are TRBV27 and TRBJ2-3, with a tentative D call TRBD2 (6 bases). Germline CDR1 is MNHEY and CDR2 is SMNVEV (reference sequence). The CDR3 totals 14 residues. Trimming removed 8 bases at V and 4 bases at J, with 16 bases between. CDR3 DNA: TGTGCCAGCTCACGGGAGCAGTTCCCAGATACGCAGTATTTT. Residues: CASSREQFPDTQYF.

This chain connects TRBV19 to TRBJ1-2; TRBD1 might be the D (6 bases). The CDR3 spans 13 residues. V gave up 5 bases and J gave up 5 bases, with 12 bases separating them. CDR1 and CDR2 from the germline V gene are LNHDA and SQIVND (reference sequence). CDR3 bases: TGTGCCAGTAGTGCACAGGGTGGGTATGGCTACACCTTC. It is translated as CASSAQGGYGYTF.

This chain joins TRBV5-1 and TRBJ2-2; D not resolved. CDR1 and CDR2 from the germline V gene are SGHRS and YFSETQ. The CDR3 consists of 14 residues. Trimming removed 0 bases from V and 6 bases from J, with 9 bases in between. The DNA of the CDR3 is TGCGCCAGCAGCTTGGCGCTCACGTCCGGGGAGCTGTTTTTT. Its translation is CASSLALTSGELFF.

The chain is built from TRBV6-5 and TRBJ1-2, with 9 positions matching TRBD1. Germline V lookup: CDR1 MNHEY, CDR2 SVGAGI. V gave up 4 bases and J gave up 2 bases; unmatched junction bases: 8. The CDR3 contains 16 residues. The CDR3 protein is CASSSNPGQGNYGYTF. For the CDR3, the DNA is TGTGCCAGCAGTTCCAACCCGGGACAGGGAAACTATGGCTACACCTTC.

The genes are TRBV5-6 and TRBJ1-4, with 10 bases fitting TRBD1. In germline, CDR1 is SGHDT, CDR2 YYEEEE. The CDR3 sequence is 14 residues long. J gave up 8 bases and V 4 bases, and 5 bases lay outside the gene matches. CDR3 bases: TGTGCCAGCAGCCCGGACAGGGGGAGGGAAAAACTGTTTTTT. It codes for CASSPDRGREKLFF. The full variable domain, rest sourced from reference TRBV5-6 and TRBJ1-4, is DAGVTQSPTHLIKTRGQQVTLRCSPKSGHDTVSWYQQALGQGPQFIFQYYEEEERQRGNFPDRFSGHQFPNYSSELNVNALLLGDSALYLCASSPDRGREKLFFGSGTQLSVL.

V and J are TRBV29-1 and TRBJ1-3; D is unclear. Trimming pared 2 bases from V and 0 bases from J, leaving 5 bases between. The CDR3 sequence is 13 residues long. CDR1 is SQVTM and CDR2 is ANQGSEA in the germline V gene. CDR3 DNA: TGCAGCGTTGAAAGGATCTCTGGAAACACCATATATTTT. Its protein product is CSVERISGNTIYF. The variable domain in full, with the rest retrieved from reference TRBV29-1 and TRBJ1-3, is SAVISQKPSRDICQRGTSLTIQCQVDSQVTMMFWYRQQPGQSLTLIATANQGSEATYESGFVIDKFPISRPNLTFSTLTVSNMSPEDSSIYLCSVERISGNTIYFGEGSWLTVV.

This clone showed up just once. The chain carries TRBV20-1 and TRBJ2-1; D is undetermined. Germline CDR1 DFQATT, CDR2 SNEGSKA (reference sequence). V lost 6 bases and J lost 8, with 8 bases in between. This CDR3 comprises 10 residues. CDR3 sequence: CSAGHDEQFF. The CDR3 DNA follows: TGCAGTGCAGGTCATGATGAGCAGTTCTTC.

The rearrangement uses TRBV6-5 and TRBJ1-2; D not certain. Trimming shortened V by 2 bases and J by 0 bases, and 10 bases separated the two germline ends. Germline loops: CDR1 MNHEY, CDR2 SVGAGI. This CDR3 spans 15 amino acids. CDR3 sequence reads: CASSYGVETNYGYTF. In DNA, the CDR3 is TGTGCCAGCAGTTACGGTGTTGAGACTAACTATGGCTACACCTTC.

The chain couples TRBV6-1 to TRBJ1-1; D unresolved. This CDR3 contains 14 residues. V lost 3 bases and J 0 bases, leaving 8 bases between the germline ends. In germline, CDR1 is MNHNS, CDR2 SASEGT. CDR3: CASSDEGMNTEAFF. The DNA of the CDR3 is TGTGCCAGCAGTGACGAGGGAATGAACACTGAAGCTTTCTTT.